This TCR beta chain appears in the sequencing data of a study of identical twins. Points from the study as a whole: Abundant beta clonotypes from cord blood had fewer insertions, unlike memory repertoires, which showed none. Compared with unrelated sharing, twin-shared out-of-frame alpha sequences had more low-probability sequences. Weaker excess twin sharing was observed in beta out-of-frame sequences.

This CDR3 has 14 residues. The germline V gene encodes CDR1 DFQATT and CDR2 SNEGSKA (reference sequence). Trimming took off 3 bases at V and 4 bases at J, with 16 bases between the two ends. TCRdb processed the 5' RACE reads anew with MiXCR; each CDR3 protein has one entry. Among approximately 500,000 distinct CDR3 sequences, roughly 26% were seen once, and the ten largest hold 2.9%. Remarks on this clonotype: Its matching antigen is unknown.

This sample was also put to use in a study of T cells expressing NK-cell markers. That report notes: In roughly six donors, dominant NKG2C+ clonotypes were about 1.0-7.5% of CD8+ T cells.

The sequenced material came from CD4+ T cells sorted from blood. V is TRBV20-1 and J is TRBJ2-7, with D possibly being TRBD1 (5 bases). The TCR sequence derives from a woman under 30 in good health. DNA of the CDR3: TGCAGTGCTAGGGGGCCCCTAACCCTTTACGAGCAGTACTTC. This codes for CSARGPLTLYEQYF.